This T cell receptor beta chain was obtained from a study of blood T cell repertoires in COVID-19 (dated by TCRdb to the early 2020s). The study in broad terms: The collaborator samples originated in the United States, Italy and Spain and spanned the acute and convalescent phases of COVID-19. The prospective study material was composed of cDNA or gDNA derived from T cells, B-cell-depleted T cells, or PBMCs. Subjects who had been exposed to COVID-19, were actively infected with it, or had recovered from it provided the deeply sampled blood TCRbeta repertoires that made up the dataset. A freely available public database, intended as a resource for researchers studying the immune response to SARS-CoV-2, is where the repertoires were released. The samples were drawn from two sources: the first 160 participants of the ongoing ImmuneRACE study, and 1,000 to 1,500 subjects contributed by 6 global collaborators. Nearly every sample came with metadata listing a de-identified subject ID, COVID-19 status, age in years and sex. Where HLA class I and class II types were available, the types were taken from metadata supplied by the sample provider, not from assay-based typing. The paper's findings and limits, for the study overall: The quantity of clinical and demographic metadata differed by source and by participant and was supplied without curation.

A second Seattle source provided samples from volunteer blood donors who had recovered from COVID-19. Each collaborating institution followed its own protocols to collect whole blood in K2EDTA tubes. For TCRbeta analysis, collaborator samples were shipped as frozen whole blood, as isolated PBMCs, or as DNA extracted from either sample type. As regards this clone: This receptor's antigen is unknown. One base away there is no much larger clone; base qualities are not given. The sample has other DNA sequences that encode this CDR3 too.

Counted from cysteine to phenylalanine, this CDR3 has 13 amino acids. Only CDR3 DNA remains: 39 bases, in frame from the first base. At the junction V is shortened by 6 bases and J by 5 bases, with 13 bases in between. TCRbeta CDR3 regions were amplified from genomic DNA by means of the immunoSEQ Assay, a bias-controlled multiplex PCR. The source study handled its data this way. Within the assay, amplification of reference gene primers was used to estimate how many nucleated cells each sample contained. To quantify the absolute abundance of each unique TCRbeta CDR3 rearrangement, sequence reads were collapsed and filtered. For each sample, productive Simpson clonality was calculated by taking the square root of Simpson's diversity index across productive rearrangements. TCRdb took over this immuneACCESS table, retaining in-frame rearrangements with V and J assigned. Such tables are incomplete; in checked studies, under half of the missing clones stem from an unresolved V gene, and the remainder is unexplained. The DNA gave D and trimming, while V, J and clone size come from that table. The sample yields around 280,000 clones; around 90% were counted once. Together, the top ten hold over 2% of the sample.

The source material was peripheral blood. This clonotype originated in a woman between 45 and 65 years old who had recovered from COVID-19. In this chain, TRBV12-3 or TRBV12-4 is recombined with TRBJ1-1, with TRBD1 perhaps the D gene, on 5 matching bases. The CDR3 protein: CASSLTGTTEAFF. The bases are TGTGCCAGCAGCCTAACAGGTACAACTGAAGCTTTCTTT.